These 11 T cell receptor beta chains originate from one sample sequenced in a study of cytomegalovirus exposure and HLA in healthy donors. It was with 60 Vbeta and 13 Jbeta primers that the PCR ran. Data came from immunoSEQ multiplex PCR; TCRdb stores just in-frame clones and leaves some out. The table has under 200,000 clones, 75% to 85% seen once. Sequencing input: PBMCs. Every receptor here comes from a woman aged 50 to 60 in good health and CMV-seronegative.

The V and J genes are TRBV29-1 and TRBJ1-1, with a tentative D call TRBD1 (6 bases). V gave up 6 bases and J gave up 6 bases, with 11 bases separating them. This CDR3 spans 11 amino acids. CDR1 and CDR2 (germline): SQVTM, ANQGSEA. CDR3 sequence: CSVRGWAEAFF. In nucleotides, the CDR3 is TGCAGCGTGAGGGGGTGGGCTGAAGCTTTCTTT.

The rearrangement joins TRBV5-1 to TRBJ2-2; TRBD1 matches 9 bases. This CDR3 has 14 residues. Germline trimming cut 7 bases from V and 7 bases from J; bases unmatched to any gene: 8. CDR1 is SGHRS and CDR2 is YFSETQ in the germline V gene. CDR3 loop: CASETGGQSGELFF. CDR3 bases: TGCGCCAGCGAGACAGGGGGTCAAAGCGGGGAGCTGTTTTTT.

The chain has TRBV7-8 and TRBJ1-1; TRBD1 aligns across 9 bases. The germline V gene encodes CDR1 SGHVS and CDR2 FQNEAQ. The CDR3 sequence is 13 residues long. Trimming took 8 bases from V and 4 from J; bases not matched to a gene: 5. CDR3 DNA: TGTGCCAGCGCCGGGACAGGGAGCACTGAAGCTTTCTTT. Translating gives CASAGTGSTEAFF.

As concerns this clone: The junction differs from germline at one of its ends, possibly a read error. The CDR3 DNA reads TGTGCCAGCAGCTTGTCCTCGGACAGGGCCCAACAGACCCAGTACTTC. Encoded protein: CASSLSSDRAQQTQYF. This sequence joins TRBV11-2 and TRBJ2-5, with TRBD1 matching 8 bases. CDR3 size: 16 residues. The germline CDR1 and CDR2 sequences are SGHAT and FQNNGV.

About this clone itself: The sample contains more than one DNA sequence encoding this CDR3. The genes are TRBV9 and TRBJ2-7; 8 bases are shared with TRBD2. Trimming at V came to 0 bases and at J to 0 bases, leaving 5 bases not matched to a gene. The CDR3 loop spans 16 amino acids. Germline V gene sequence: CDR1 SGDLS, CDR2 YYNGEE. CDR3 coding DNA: TGTGCCAGCAGCGTAGGTGCTAGCGGGCTCTCCTACGAGCAGTACTTC. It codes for CASSVGASGLSYEQYF.

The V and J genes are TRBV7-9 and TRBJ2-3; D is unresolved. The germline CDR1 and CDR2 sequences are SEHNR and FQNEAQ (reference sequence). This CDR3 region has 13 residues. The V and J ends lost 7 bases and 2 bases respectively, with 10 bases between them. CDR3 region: CASTLHPTDTQYF. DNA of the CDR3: TGTGCCAGCACACTACACCCCACAGATACGCAGTATTTT.

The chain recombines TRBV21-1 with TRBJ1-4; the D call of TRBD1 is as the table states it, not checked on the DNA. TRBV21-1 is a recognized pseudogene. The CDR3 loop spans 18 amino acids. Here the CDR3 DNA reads TGTGCCAGCAGCAAAGTGCCAGGGGGCTTTGCAACTAATGAAAAACTGTTTTTT. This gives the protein CASSKVPGGFATNEKLFF.

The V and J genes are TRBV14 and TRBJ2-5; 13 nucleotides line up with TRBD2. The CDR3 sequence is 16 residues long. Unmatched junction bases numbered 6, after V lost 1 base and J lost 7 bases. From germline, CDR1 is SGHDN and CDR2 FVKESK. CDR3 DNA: TGTGCCAGCAGCCAAGTAGGACTAGCGGGAGTAGCGACCCAGTACTTC. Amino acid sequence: CASSQVGLAGVATQYF.

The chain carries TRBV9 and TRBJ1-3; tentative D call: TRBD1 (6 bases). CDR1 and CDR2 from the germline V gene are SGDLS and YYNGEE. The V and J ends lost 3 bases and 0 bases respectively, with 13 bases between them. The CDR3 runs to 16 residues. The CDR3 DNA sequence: TGTGCCAGCAGCGCAACAGGGATTGCCTCTGGAAACACCATATATTTT. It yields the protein CASSATGIASGNTIYF.

In nucleotides, the CDR3 is TGTGCCAGCAGCTTATCCAAGGGACTAGCGGGAGGTGGCTACGAGCAGTACTTC. Protein: CASSLSKGLAGGGYEQYF. This sequence joins TRBV11-2 and TRBJ2-7; 15 positions match TRBD2. J gave up 3 bases and V 2 bases, and 8 bases lay outside the gene matches. The germline V gene has CDR1 SGHAT and CDR2 FQNNGV. The length of the CDR3 is 18 residues.

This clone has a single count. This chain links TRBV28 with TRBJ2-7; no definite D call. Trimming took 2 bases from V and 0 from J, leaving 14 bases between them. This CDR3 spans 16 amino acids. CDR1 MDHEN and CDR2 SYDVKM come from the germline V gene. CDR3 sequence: CASSLPRHMNSYEQYF. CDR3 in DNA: TGTGCCAGCAGTTTACCCAGGCATATGAACTCCTACGAGCAGTACTTC. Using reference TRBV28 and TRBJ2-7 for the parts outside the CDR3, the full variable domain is DVKVTQSSRYLVKRTGEKVFLECVQDMDHENMFWYRQDPGLGLRLIYFSYDVKMKEKGDIPEGYSVSREKKERFSLILESASTNQTSMYLCASSLPRHMNSYEQYFGPGTRLTVT.